This TCR beta chain came from a study of Ad26.COV2.S vaccination and SARS-CoV-2 variants. Study in general: Administration of Ad26.COV2.S was intramuscular, either once or twice 56 days apart. Points from the study as a whole: Marked by substantial breadth, spike-specific CD8+ and CD4+ T cell responses were reportedly seen after vaccination.

Trimming took 4 bases from V and 5 from J; bases not matched to a gene: 11. The CDR3 runs 15 residues. The germline V gene encodes CDR1 SGHDT and CDR2 YYEEEE. The treatment here: about 20 received Ad26.COV2.S at low or high dose, single or two shots; roughly five received placebo; per-sample allocation not given. After the first vaccine or placebo injection, samples were drawn on day 63. The vaccine antigen was prefusion-stabilized Wuhan SARS-CoV-2 spike. Measured with immunoSEQ multiplex PCR; TCRdb has only the in-frame clones, and not every one. The sample includes around 450,000 clones, roughly 89% of them seen just once. On this clone: Its target is unknown.

This receptor was obtained from a person between 18 and 59 years old who received the Ad26.COV2.S COVID-19 vaccine or a placebo. The specimen comprised peripheral blood, sampled in a trial of Ad26.COV2.S vaccine versus placebo. The chain has TRBV5-6 and TRBJ2-5; 7 nucleotides match TRBD1. The CDR3 sequence: CASSRTGEGDETQYF. In DNA form, the CDR3 reads TGTGCCAGCAGCCGGACAGGTGAAGGGGACGAGACCCAGTACTTC.